Presented here are 27 T cell receptor beta chains from one specimen sequenced in a study of beta chain features in type 1 diabetes. Study-wide results and caveats: Shorter TCRB CDR3s, moderately but significantly so, were found in Type 1 diabetes patients in all four CD4+ subsets.

Which antigens these TCRs recognize remains unknown. Expressed TCRB transcripts got sequenced, as all isolated RNA was reverse transcribed. Sequenced by immunoSEQ multiplex PCR; TCRdb stores in-frame clones only, minus some. This repertoire shows about 640,000 clones, over 10% found once; its top ten account for about 0.11%. The sample taken for sequencing was naive CD4+ T cells from blood. The receptor set was obtained from a man between 25 and 39 years old with type 1 diabetes.

The CDR3 bases are TGTGCCAGCAGCTTAGTTCAGGGGGGAAAGTCACCCCTCCACTTT. Its protein is CASSLVQGGKSPLHF. The rearrangement uses TRBV7-2 and TRBJ1-6, with 7 bases aligning to TRBD1. The trim removed 1 base at V and 10 bases at J, leaving 7 bases unmatched. In germline, CDR1 is SGHTA, CDR2 FQGNSA. The CDR3 has 15 amino acids.

The V and J genes are TRBV5-7 and TRBJ2-7; D perhaps matches TRBD1 (5 bases). TRBV5-7 is filed as an ORF, its function uncertain. The CDR3 spans 14 residues. V was clipped by 6 bases and J by 5 bases, with 18 bases between them. This chain's CDR3 is CASNLPRGSDEQYF. CDR3 DNA sequence: TGTGCCAGCAATCTCCCTAGGGGAAGCGACGAGCAGTACTTC.

The chain is built from TRBV5-1 and TRBJ1-6; no clear D. CDR1 SGHRS and CDR2 YFSETQ come from the germline V gene. The CDR3 has 16 amino acids. The V and J ends lost 2 bases and 8 bases respectively, with 17 bases between them. The CDR3 here is CASSLSGSPPDSPLHF. CDR3 coding DNA: TGCGCCAGCAGCTTATCCGGTAGTCCCCCAGATTCACCCCTCCACTTT.

V and J are TRBV5-1 and TRBJ2-1, with D maybe TRBD2 (7 bases). Looked up from germline, CDR1 is SGHRS and CDR2 is YFSETQ. V was clipped by 6 bases and J by 6 bases, with 13 bases between them. This CDR3 has 13 residues. This chain's CDR3 is CASTTGGRNEQFF. CDR3 bases: TGCGCCAGCACTACGGGGGGCCGCAATGAGCAGTTCTTC.

V gene TRBV11-2 combines with J gene TRBJ1-1; D unresolved. Trimming pared 0 bases from V and 2 bases from J, leaving 7 bases between. The CDR3 runs to 14 residues. CDR1 and CDR2 from the germline V gene are SGHAT and FQNNGV. The CDR3 loop is CASSLDSGNTEAFF. In DNA, the CDR3 is TGTGCCAGCAGCTTAGATTCAGGAAACACTGAAGCTTTCTTT.

This clone was seen only a few times. The chain carries TRBV7-9 and TRBJ2-2, with a tentative D call TRBD1 (5 bases). Germline V gene data show CDR1 as SEHNR and CDR2 as FQNEAQ (reference sequence). The V end lost 8 bases, the J end lost 4 bases, and 23 bases lay between the germline ends. CDR3 length: 17 residues. CDR3 in amino acids: CASPSWTTAVPTGELFF. The CDR3 coding sequence is TGTGCCAGCCCCTCCTGGACAACCGCGGTTCCCACCGGGGAGCTGTTTTTT.

This clone was picked up a small number of times. The rearrangement joins TRBV14 to TRBJ1-2, with TRBD1 identical over 8 bases. CDR3 size: 13 residues. Germline V gene sequence: CDR1 SGHDN, CDR2 FVKESK. Trimming at V came to 4 bases and at J to 8 bases, leaving 6 bases not matched to a gene. The CDR3 is CASSRDRGGGYTF. CDR3 in DNA: TGTGCCAGCAGCCGAGACAGGGGAGGCGGCTACACCTTC.

Only a few counts were recorded for this clone. The chain recombines TRBV28 with TRBJ2-5; TRBD1 aligns across 9 bases. The germline V gene encodes CDR1 MDHEN and CDR2 SYDVKM. The CDR3 runs 14 residues. With 6 bases clipped from V and 7 bases from J, the junction kept 9 bases outside the gene matches. In DNA, the CDR3 is TGTGCCAGCAGCCCGGGACAGGGTTACACGACCCAGTACTTC. Protein: CASSPGQGYTTQYF.

In its sample, this clone was seen a few times. The chain is built from TRBV11-2 and TRBJ2-1; 7 bases line up with TRBD2. V lost 5 bases, J lost 1 base, and 8 bases stayed unmatched. The germline gives CDR1 SGHAT, CDR2 FQNNGV. CDR3 length equals 16 residues. The chain's CDR3 is CASSRRGIGSYNEQFF. In nucleotides, the CDR3 is TGTGCCAGCAGCAGGCGGGGGATAGGGTCCTACAATGAGCAGTTCTTC.

This clone was recorded a few times. The CDR3 loop is CSVEDSGGQETQYF. For the CDR3, the DNA is TGCAGCGTTGAGGATTCAGGGGGCCAAGAGACCCAGTACTTC. The rearrangement links TRBV29-1 to TRBJ2-5, with 7 nucleotides matching TRBD1. The V segment lost 3 bases and the J segment 1 base; nucleotides outside the gene matches: 5. The CDR3 runs 14 residues. Germline V CDR1 and CDR2: SQVTM, ANQGSEA.

This sequence joins TRBV12-5 and TRBJ2-1; D perhaps matches TRBD2 (6 bases). V dropped 4 bases and J dropped 9 bases, with 13 bases sitting between them. There are 13 residues in the CDR3. Germline CDR1 is LGHNT and CDR2 is FRNRAP. CDR3 amino acids: CASGSLAGGEQFF. The DNA for the CDR3 is TGTGCTAGTGGTTCTCTAGCCGGGGGTGAGCAGTTCTTC.

This clone has just a few counts. This chain links TRBV7-2 with TRBJ2-5, with 8 bases lining up with TRBD2. V was pared by 5 bases and J by 6 bases, with 8 bases of the junction left unmatched. CDR1 SGHTA and CDR2 FQGNSA come from the germline V gene. The length of the CDR3 is 14 residues. The CDR3 region has the DNA TGTGCCAGCAGCCCCGGGGGGGGTGTGAAGACCCAGTACTTC. This gives the protein CASSPGGGVKTQYF. Based on the CDR3 plus reference TRBV7-2 and TRBJ2-5, the full variable domain is GAGVSQSPSNKVTEKGKDVELRCDPISGHTALYWYRQSLGQGLEFLIYFQGNSAPDKSGLPSDRFSAERTGGSVSTLTIQRTQQEDSAVYLCASSPGGGVKTQYFGPGTRLLVL.

This clone showed up just a few times. Other DNA sequences in the same sample also yield this CDR3. The chain employs TRBV4-2 and TRBJ1-2; no definite D call. The CDR3 is made up of 13 amino acids. The V gene lost 0 bases and the J gene lost 4 bases, with 6 bases spanning the gap. In germline, CDR1 is LGHNA, CDR2 YNFKEQ. The CDR3 coding sequence is TGTGCCAGCAGCCAAGATTTAGGCTATGGCTACACCTTC. It specifies CASSQDLGYGYTF.

The chain has TRBV2 and TRBJ2-2; TRBD1 matches at 9 bases. J lost 4 bases, V lost 6 bases, and 3 bases had no gene match. Germline V gene data show CDR1 as SNHLY and CDR2 as FYNNEI. The CDR3 is 14 residues long. The CDR3 protein is CASRVQGATGELFF. CDR3 DNA sequence: TGTGCCAGCAGGGTACAGGGGGCCACCGGGGAGCTGTTTTTT.

J is TRBJ1-1 and V is TRBV11-2; no definite D call. V lost 2 bases and J lost 1, with 8 bases in between. The length of the CDR3 is 14 residues. Germline values: CDR1 SGHAT, CDR2 FQNNGV. The chain's CDR3 is CASSLYSPNTEAFF. The CDR3 nucleotides read TGTGCCAGCAGCTTATACAGCCCGAACACTGAAGCTTTCTTT.

This sequence joins TRBV27 and TRBJ1-2; D is unresolved. Germline CDR1 is MNHEY and CDR2 is SMNVEV (reference sequence). Trimming stripped 6 bases from V and 5 bases from J, with 13 bases between. The CDR3 extends over 13 amino acids. CDR3 residues: CASRRDGTYGYTF. The CDR3 DNA reads as TGTGCCAGCAGGAGAGACGGAACTTATGGCTACACCTTC.

The sample holds a few counts of this clone. The genes are TRBV7-8 and TRBJ1-5, with no clear D. This CDR3 spans 14 amino acids. Germline CDR1 is SGHVS and CDR2 is FQNEAQ. V gave up 0 bases and J gave up 5 bases, with 8 bases separating them. CDR3 region: CASSLAGNDQPQHF. The CDR3 DNA is TGTGCCAGCAGCTTAGCGGGGAACGATCAGCCCCAGCATTTT. Combining the CDR3 with reference TRBV7-8 and TRBJ1-5 gives the whole variable domain GAGVSQSPRYKVAKRGQDVALRCDPISGHVSLFWYQQALGQGPEFLTYFQNEAQLDKSGLPSDRFFAERPEGSVSTLKIQRTQQEDSAVYLCASSLAGNDQPQHFGDGTRLSIL.

J is TRBJ2-4 and V is TRBV4-2, with D possibly TRBD2 on 5 matching bases. CDR1 is LGHNA and CDR2 is YNFKEQ in the germline V gene. With 6 bases removed from V and 3 bases from J, the gap between germline ends came to 12 bases. The CDR3 runs to 14 residues. CDR3 region: CASRSNRDKNIQYF. CDR3 DNA: TGTGCCAGCAGGAGTAATCGGGACAAAAACATTCAGTACTTC.

This clone was observed a handful of times. The chain joins TRBV5-8 to TRBJ2-1; 9 bases fit TRBD1. CDR1 is SGHTS and CDR2 is YDEGEE in the germline V gene. The CDR3 spans 15 residues. Losses at the gene ends were 9 bases for V and 3 bases for J; bases not matched to a gene: 10. Written as DNA, the CDR3 is TGTGCCACCAGACTCCGGGACAGGGACTACAATGAGCAGTTCTTC. Translation gives CATRLRDRDYNEQFF. The full variable domain, completed using reference TRBV5-8 and TRBJ2-1, is EAGVTQSPTHLIKTRGQQATLRCSPISGHTSVYWYQQALGLGLQFLLWYDEGEERNRGNFPPRFSGRQFPNYSSELNVNALELEDSALYLCATRLRDRDYNEQFFGPGTRLTVL.

Only a few counts were recorded for this clone. This chain uses TRBV10-2 with TRBJ2-3, with a possible D match to TRBD2 (6 bases). This CDR3 is built from 16 residues. The germline V gene has CDR1 WSHSY and CDR2 SAAADI. V was cut by 5 bases and J by 0 bases, with 15 bases left in between. This CDR3 is CASSQTTGLSTDTQYF. The CDR3 DNA reads TGCGCCAGCAGTCAAACAACGGGACTCAGCACAGATACGCAGTATTTT.

This clone came up a few times. The chain uses TRBV11-2 and TRBJ2-1; 9 bases map to TRBD2. The CDR3 is 15 residues long. With V trimmed by 5 bases and J by 0 bases, 2 bases remained unmatched. Germline V CDR1 and CDR2: SGHAT, FQNNGV. The CDR3 DNA is TGTGCCAGCAGCCCAGCGGGGGGCTCCTACAATGAGCAGTTCTTC. Amino acid sequence: CASSPAGGSYNEQFF.

In its sample, this clone was seen a few times. This chain links TRBV6-1 with TRBJ2-3, with 14 bases fitting TRBD2. CDR3 length: 15 residues. From germline, CDR1 is MNHNS and CDR2 SASEGT. V dropped 11 bases and J dropped 1; count of bases not matched to a gene: 5. This CDR3 is CAGRLAGGRTDTQYF. DNA for the CDR3: TGTGCCGGAAGACTAGCGGGGGGGCGCACAGATACGCAGTATTTT.

The V gene is TRBV19, the J gene TRBJ1-5, with no clear D. CDR3 length: 13 amino acids. Trimming left V 1 base short and J 6 bases short, with 7 bases between. The germline gives CDR1 LNHDA, CDR2 SQIVND (reference sequence). The CDR3 region is CASSIAQAQPQHF. The CDR3 DNA reads as TGTGCCAGTAGTATAGCCCAGGCTCAGCCCCAGCATTTT.

This clone has only a few counts. The rearrangement uses TRBV9 and TRBJ1-6, with 7 bases matching TRBD1. The junction had 10 bases not matched to a gene; V was cut back by 0 bases and J by 10 bases. From germline, CDR1 is SGDLS and CDR2 YYNGEE. The CDR3 is 16 amino acids. This CDR3 is CASSVEWDSSRSPLHF. In nucleotides, the CDR3 is TGTGCCAGCAGCGTAGAATGGGACAGCTCTCGGTCACCCCTCCACTTT. Drawing the rest from reference TRBV9 and TRBJ1-6, the complete variable domain is DSGVTQTPKHLITATGQRVTLRCSPRSGDLSVYWYQQSLDQGLQFLIQYYNGEERAKGNILERFSAQQFPDLHSELNLSSLELGDSALYFCASSVEWDSSRSPLHFGNGTRLTVT.

This clone was counted between two and nine times. The chain is built from TRBV6-1 and TRBJ2-6; TRBD1 might be the D (5 bases). Trimming removed 4 bases from V and 5 bases from J, with 15 bases in between. The CDR3 consists of 16 residues. Germline V CDR1 and CDR2: MNHNS, SASEGT. The CDR3 spells CASSGTSLGRANVLTF. CDR3 nucleotide sequence: TGTGCCAGCAGTGGGACATCCCTGGGAAGGGCCAACGTCCTGACTTTC.

V and J are TRBV5-1 and TRBJ2-7; tentatively, D is TRBD1 or TRBD2 (5 bases each). The CDR3 has 15 residues. The V gene lost 4 bases and the J gene lost 6 bases, with 20 bases spanning the gap. Germline CDR1 reads SGHRS; CDR2 reads YFSETQ. CDR3 nucleotide sequence: TGCGCCAGCAGCCCAGAGTCGGGGCTGCAGTTCGAGCAGTACTTC. This gives the protein CASSPESGLQFEQYF.

This clone has a handful of counts. The CDR3 protein is CSVWYGDTAGNTIYF. CDR3 coding DNA: TGCAGCGTTTGGTACGGGGATACGGCTGGAAACACCATATATTTT. The chain joins TRBV29-1 to TRBJ1-3; D unclear. The V gene's germline CDR1 is SQVTM and CDR2 ANQGSEA. The length of the CDR3 is 15 residues. The V and J ends lost 5 bases and 2 bases respectively, with 16 bases between them.